This T cell receptor beta chain was captured in a study of regulatory T cells in long-lasting Graves disease (dated by TCRdb to the early 2020s). In the study overall: Patients with newly diagnosed Graves' disease had been on antithyroid drugs for under 3 months. Peripheral blood TCR sequencing and RNA sequencing compared persistent Graves' disease patients with newly diagnosed Graves' disease patients. The study was conducted in China and was registered as a clinical trial. TCR sequencing covered 13 persistent and some 20 newly diagnosed Graves' disease patients, some 33 samples in total.

Receptors were amplified or captured by multiplex PCR. Sequenced using an Illumina HiSeq 4000. To build TCR beta libraries, CDR3 regions were amplified by Arm-PCR using iRepertoire HTBI primers. Before sequencing, the PCR products underwent gel purification. As for the original processing: A total of roughly 65 TRBV and under 15 TRBJ segments were identified across samples and were used for gene usage analysis of CDR3 amino acid clonotypes. Filtered high-quality paired reads were merged into contigs using COPE and FqMerger. Contigs were aligned with BLAST to IMGT TRBV, TRBD and TRBJ reference genes, and CDR3 was defined per IMGT. Any clonotype with a frequency above 0.1% was classified as a highly expanded clone. Shannon entropy was used to measure repertoire diversity, and the Gini coefficient was used to measure V-J evenness. Public clonotypes were defined as clonotypes shared by more than one individual. The public reads were run again by TCRdb, first through fastp at Q25 and then through MiXCR, and only productive beta chains were kept. Each entry is one CDR3 protein sequence, shown with its most common DNA and genes. These V and J calls rely on TCRdb rather than the paper's analysis. The sample profile shows about 320,000 distinct CDR3 sequences; over 15% of them were found once. The biggest ten clones account for roughly 35% of the sample.

This clonotype appeared many times. The antigen it recognizes is unknown. This may arise from a read error, as a much more abundant clone is one base away. General study outcomes and caveats: Compared with newly diagnosed patients, persistent Graves' disease patients had lower TCR Shannon entropy and fewer highly expanded clones, which suggests clonal expansion. The authors noted that the small sample size was a limitation that may lower accuracy. Because the primary lesion, thyroid tissue, could not be accessed, the study looked at peripheral blood alone. Only the TCR beta chain was sequenced and analyzed. TRBV28, TRBJ1-2 and TRBJ2-5 were preferentially used in persistent disease, while TRBV20-1 and TRBJ2-1 were favored in newly diagnosed disease. A larger number of public clonotypes was shared among persistent patients (more than 2,500) than among newly diagnosed patients (approximately 930).

The CDR3 contains 12 residues, cysteine and phenylalanine counted. Solely the CDR3 DNA is kept, with 36 bases framed from the first base. Sample time point, as interpreted from the label and publication: newly diagnosed GD, antithyroid drugs for less than 3 months. For both TCR sequencing and RNA sequencing, RNA was extracted from PBMCs in TRIzol. Graves' disease was diagnosed according to American Thyroid Association guidelines. Patients for the study were recruited at an endocrinology department in Xi'an, China. Each patient gave approximately 10 milliliters of peripheral blood, collected in an EDTA anticoagulant tube. Ficoll Paque Plus density gradient separation was used to isolate PBMCs, and no further T cell sorting was performed. An Agilent 2100 Bioanalyzer and agarose gel were used to check RNA quality, while a NanoDrop 2000 measured RNA concentration.

This sequence uses TRBV12-3 or TRBV12-4 and TRBJ1-1, with the D gene not confidently named. Source: peripheral blood mononuclear cells (PBMCs), taken at new diagnosis, from a patient treated with antithyroid drugs. The receptor was isolated from a female donor with Graves disease. The DNA sequence is TGTGCCAGCAGTGCGTCGGGCACTGAAGCTCTCTTT. This translates into CASSASGTEALF.